This T cell receptor (beta chain) was captured by sequencing in a study of OX40 agonist ivuxolimab in advanced cancers. For the study in its entirety: Ivuxolimab was a fully human IgG2 agonistic monoclonal antibody targeting the costimulatory receptor OX40 (CD134). Intravenous ivuxolimab was administered to patients every 2 weeks at six dose levels: 0.01, 0.1, 0.3, 1.5, 3 and 10 mg/kg. Of the roughly 52 patients in dose escalation, 19 had hepatocellular carcinoma, some 15 had melanoma, 9 had renal cell carcinoma and 9 had head and neck cancer. A male proportion of roughly 85% and a mean age of approximately 60 years, ranging from about 20 to 79, were recorded for the dose-escalation cohort. Patients were allowed to have had prior anti-PD-1, anti-PD-L1 or anti-CTLA-4 therapy, and 40% of the dose-escalation patients had been treated with checkpoint inhibitors. Partial responses occurred in three dose-escalation patients: two with cutaneous melanoma and one with hepatocellular carcinoma. Peripheral TCRbeta sequencing aimed to test whether ivuxolimab altered TCR sequence diversity and caused clonal T-cell expansion. The paper describes the monotherapy dose-escalation part (N of about 57 patients) of the phase I trial of ivuxolimab. Study-wide findings and limitations: In partial responders in the 0.1-3.0 mg/kg groups, normalized peripheral clonal expansion was found to be among the lowest, especially among CD8+ T cells. At doses of 0.1 to 3.0 mg/kg, clonal expansion of both CD4+ and CD8+ T cells in blood was seen between baseline and week 6. Which antigens the clonally expanded peripheral T cells were specific for was not determined. Low levels of normalized T-cell clonal expansion were also shown by some nonresponding patients. After ivuxolimab, expanded clones were on average more numerous among CD8+ T cells than among CD4+ T cells.

Clipping removes 3 bases from V and 6 bases from J, with 6 as the unmatched junction base count. Measured from the cysteine to the phenylalanine, the CDR3 is 14 residues long. The entry retains the CDR3 DNA only, 42 bases that are in frame from base 1. The germline V gene (reference sequence) provides CDR1 LNHNV and CDR2 YYDKDF. Turning to this clone: There is no known antigen for this receptor. No quality values exist for individual bases; no much larger clone is one base distant.

Genomic DNA was isolated from the sorted cells so that the TCRbeta CDR3 region could be sequenced. The immunoSEQ Assay was used to sequence the TCRbeta CDR3 regions. TCRdb provides this immuneACCESS table in a form limited to in-frame rearrangements. Some clones are lacking; in checked studies, under half of them reflect an unresolved V gene, and why the rest are absent is not known. In this sample the table shows fewer than 35,000 clones, over 80% of which occur a single time. The leading ten clones occupy about 4.5% of the sample. Patients with a history of autoimmune disease or receiving systemic immunosuppression were excluded from the trial. Peripheral blood for TCR sequencing was collected from all dose cohorts at baseline, on cycle 4 day 1, and on cycle 7 day 1. The samples were taken from a phase I, first-in-human, multicenter, open-label dose-escalation trial of ivuxolimab. Adults with locally advanced or metastatic melanoma, renal cell carcinoma, hepatocellular carcinoma or head and neck squamous cell carcinoma were enrolled in the trial. Before TCR sequencing, CD4+ T cells and CD8+ T cells were sorted from peripheral blood as separate populations.

Material: CD4+ or CD8+ T cells sorted from blood, obtained in a trial of the OX40 agonist ivuxolimab. This receptor was obtained from an adult with an advanced solid tumor such as melanoma, head and neck, liver or kidney cancer. Rearrangement joined TRBV15 to TRBJ1-2; the junction holds 8 bases that match TRBD1. The bases read TGTGCCACCAGCAGTATCACAGGGGGTGATGGCTACACCTTC. It translates to CATSSITGGDGYTF.